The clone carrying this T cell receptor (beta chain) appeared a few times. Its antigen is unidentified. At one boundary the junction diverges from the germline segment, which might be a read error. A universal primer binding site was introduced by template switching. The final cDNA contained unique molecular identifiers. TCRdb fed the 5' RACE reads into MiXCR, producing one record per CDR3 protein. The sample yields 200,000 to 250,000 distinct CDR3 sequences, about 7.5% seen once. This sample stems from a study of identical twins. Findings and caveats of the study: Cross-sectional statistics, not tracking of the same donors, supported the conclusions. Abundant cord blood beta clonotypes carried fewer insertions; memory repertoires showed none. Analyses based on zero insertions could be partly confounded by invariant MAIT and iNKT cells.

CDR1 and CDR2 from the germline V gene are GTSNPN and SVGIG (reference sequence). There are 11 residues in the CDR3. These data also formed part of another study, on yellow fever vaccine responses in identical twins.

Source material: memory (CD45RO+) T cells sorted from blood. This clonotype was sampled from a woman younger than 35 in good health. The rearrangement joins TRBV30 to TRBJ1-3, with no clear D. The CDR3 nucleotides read TGTGCCTGGAGTGGAGGAAACACCACATATTTT. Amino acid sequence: CAWSGGNTTYF.